This T cell receptor beta chain is from a study of blood T cell repertoires in COVID-19. Study overall: PBMCs, B-cell-depleted T cells, or T cells provided the cDNA or gDNA that made up the material.

Here immunoSEQ multiplex PCR was the method, and the copy in TCRdb shows in-frame clones only, minus some. The top ten clones hold about 1.7% of a sample with approximately 300,000 clones, 86% of them seen once. Points on this clone: Other nucleotide sequences from this sample produce the same CDR3.

Trimming took 2 bases from V and 3 from J, leaving 6 bases between them. CDR1 and CDR2 from the germline V gene are SGHRS and YFSETQ. CDR3 size: 12 residues. V is TRBV5-1 and J is TRBJ2-7; tentative D call: TRBD1 (6 bases). Specimen: peripheral blood. This receptor was taken from a woman aged 45-65 years with acute or convalescent COVID-19. The CDR3 is CASSLQGYEQYF. CDR3 bases: TGCGCCAGCAGCTTACAGGGCTACGAGCAGTACTTC.